The following is a T cell receptor beta chain sequence with its context. Germline CDR1 ENHRY, CDR2 SYGVKD. With 4 bases clipped from V and 4 bases from J, the junction kept 1 base outside the gene matches. The CDR3 has 14 amino acids. This entry is derived from a study of T-cell memory formation after mild COVID-19. Sample barcodes and UMIs were carried by the TCR alpha and TCR beta cDNA libraries that 5'RACE generated with constant-segment primers. One entry per CDR3 protein results from TCRdb running MiXCR on the 5' RACE reads. The sample includes some 250,000 distinct CDR3 sequences, approximately 9% of them seen just once.

Sequencing input: PBMCs or a T cell subset sorted from them (not recorded which). This clonotype was sampled from a man aged 18 to 30 who had mild COVID-19 (a few samples of this study predate the infection). Cell type and time point are not known. The chain carries TRBV10-3 and TRBJ1-5, with 10 bases identical to TRBD1. In nucleotides, the CDR3 is TGTGCCATCAGTGCGGGACAGGGGAATCAGCCCCAGCATTTT. Protein product: CAISAGQGNQPQHF.